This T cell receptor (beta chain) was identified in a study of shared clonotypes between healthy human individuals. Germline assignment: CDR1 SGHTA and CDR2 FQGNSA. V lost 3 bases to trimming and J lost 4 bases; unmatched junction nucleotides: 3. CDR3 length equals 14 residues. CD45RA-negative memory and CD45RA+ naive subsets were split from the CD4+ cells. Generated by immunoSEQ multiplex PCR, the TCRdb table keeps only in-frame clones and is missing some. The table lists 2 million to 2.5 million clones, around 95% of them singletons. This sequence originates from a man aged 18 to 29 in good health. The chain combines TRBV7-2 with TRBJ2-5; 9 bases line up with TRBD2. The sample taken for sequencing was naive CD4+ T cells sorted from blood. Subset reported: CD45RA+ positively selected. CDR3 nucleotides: TGTGCCAGCAGCTTGAGCGGGGGGCGAGAGACCCAGTACTTC. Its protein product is CASSLSGGRETQYF.